One and the same sample provided the 10 T cell receptor beta chains below, sequenced in a study of OX40 agonist ivuxolimab in advanced cancers. Method: immunoSEQ multiplex PCR; TCRdb's copy keeps in-frame clones and lacks some. The sample yields 90,000 to 100,000 clones, around 90% seen once. Sequences were derived from CD4+ or CD8+ T cells sorted from blood, sampled in a trial of the OX40 agonist ivuxolimab. The receptors were sampled from an adult with an advanced solid tumor such as melanoma, head and neck, liver or kidney cancer.

This rearrangement joins TRBV5-1 to TRBJ2-7, with D unresolved. The CDR3 is made up of 14 amino acids. V was cut by 3 bases and J by 4 bases, with 14 bases left in between. The germline V gene encodes CDR1 SGHRS and CDR2 YFSETQ. CDR3 nucleotides: TGCGCCAGCAGCTCTGCGATTCAGGAATACGAGCAGTACTTC. This encodes CASSSAIQEYEQYF. The full variable domain, with the rest looked up from reference TRBV5-1 and TRBJ2-7, is KAGVTQTPRYLIKTRGQQVTLSCSPISGHRSVSWYQQTPGQGLQFLFEYFSETQRNKGNFPGRFSGRQFSNSRSEMNVSTLELGDSALYLCASSSAIQEYEQYFGPGTRLTVT.

The chain is built from TRBV2 and TRBJ1-1; D is unclear. The CDR3 consists of 13 residues. The V end lost 4 bases, the J end lost 1 base, and 7 bases lay between the germline ends. CDR1 and CDR2 from the germline V gene are SNHLY and FYNNEI. The CDR3: CASSGHENTEAFF. CDR3 in DNA: TGTGCCAGCAGTGGACATGAGAACACTGAAGCTTTCTTT.

The chain couples TRBV6-6 to TRBJ2-3, with 7 bases aligning to TRBD2. The V and J ends lost 2 bases and 4 bases, in that order; junction bases with no gene match: 0. This CDR3 is 13 amino acids long. Per the germline V gene, CDR1 is MNHNY and CDR2 is SVGAGI (reference sequence). This CDR3 is CASSYGGADTQYF. The CDR3 DNA follows: TGTGCCAGCAGTTACGGGGGGGCAGATACGCAGTATTTT.

The chain links TRBV28 to TRBJ1-3, with TRBD1 identical over 7 bases. Looked up from germline, CDR1 is MDHEN and CDR2 is SYDVKM. Unmatched junction bases numbered 11, after V lost 3 bases and J lost 0 bases. The CDR3 loop spans 18 amino acids. In DNA form, the CDR3 reads TGTGCCAGCAGTTTGGGTGCCGGGACAGTTCGCTCTGGAAACACCATATATTTT. Its translation is CASSLGAGTVRSGNTIYF.

The V call is TRBV14, the J call TRBJ2-5; D uncertain. The CDR3 covers 13 residues. CDR1 and CDR2 from the germline V gene are SGHDN and FVKESK. V was trimmed by 4 bases and J by 1 base, leaving 7 bases between them. CDR3 sequence reads: CASSRLTQETQYF. The CDR3 DNA follows: TGTGCCAGCAGCCGGTTAACCCAAGAGACCCAGTACTTC.

The genes are TRBV5-1 and TRBJ2-3, with no clear D. CDR3 length: 14 residues. Germline CDR1 and CDR2: SGHRS and YFSETQ. Trimming removed 4 bases from V and 1 base from J, with 10 bases in between. CDR3 region: CASSLGSRTDTQYF. For the CDR3, the DNA is TGCGCCAGCAGCCTGGGGTCACGCACAGATACGCAGTATTTT.

The V call is TRBV7-2, the J call TRBJ1-2, with 8 nucleotides matching TRBD1. From germline, CDR1 is SGHTA and CDR2 FQGNSA. This CDR3 is 13 amino acids long. V lost 5 bases and J lost 5; bases outside the gene matches: 4. The CDR3 loop reads CASSPRQGYGYTF. The CDR3 nucleotides read TGTGCCAGCAGCCCACGACAGGGGTATGGCTACACCTTC.

V gene TRBV25-1 combines with J gene TRBJ1-4; 10 positions match TRBD1. The CDR3 extends over 14 amino acids. Germline trimming cut 6 bases from V and 8 bases from J; bases unmatched to any gene: 6. The V gene's germline CDR1 is MGHDK and CDR2 SYGVNS. The CDR3 sequence is CASSTTGGEEKLFF. In DNA, the CDR3 is TGTGCCAGCAGCACGACAGGGGGCGAGGAAAAACTGTTTTTT.

The chain is built from TRBV19 and TRBJ2-3; 8 nucleotides match TRBD2. From germline, CDR1 is LNHDA and CDR2 SQIVND (reference sequence). This CDR3 spans 17 amino acids. Trimming removed 7 bases from V and 4 bases from J; junction bases left unmatched: 16. Here the CDR3 DNA reads TGTGCCAGTAACCTAGGCGGGGGGACCCCACGGTCAGATACGCAGTATTTT. It translates to CASNLGGGTPRSDTQYF.

This clone was seen a few times. Relative to the germline gene, one junction end is altered; a read error may explain this. This chain links TRBV6-6 with TRBJ1-2; D gene uncertain. Looked up from germline, CDR1 is MNHNY and CDR2 is SVGAGI (reference sequence). CDR3 length: 9 residues. The DNA of the CDR3 is TGTGCCAGCAGTCAGGCCATCTCCTTC. Its translation is CASSQAISF.